The entry that follows covers one T cell receptor (beta chain) sequence. Its antigen is currently not known. Per-base qualities were not stored, and no clone one base away is much larger. The source of the sample is a study of Ad26.COV2.S vaccination and SARS-CoV-2 variants (dated by TCRdb to about 2021). Describing the broader study: Vaccine-arm donors were drawn from COV1001, a multicentre, randomized, double-blind, placebo-controlled phase I-IIa trial of Ad26.COV2.S in healthy adults. Ad26.COV2.S was given intramuscularly at 5x10^10 or 1x10^11 viral particles, as a single shot or as two shots 56 days apart. TCRbeta repertoire sequencing was used to assess the specificity and breadth of SARS-CoV-2-reactive T cell receptors after Ad26.COV2.S vaccination. A total of approximately 30 samples were included in the TCR-sequenced set, comprising 19 Ad26.COV2.S vaccine recipients, 5 placebo recipients and 8 SARS-CoV-2 convalescent individuals. Trial participants were randomized into five groups of five, in which low-dose or high-dose Ad26.COV2.S was given once or twice, or placebo was given on both occasions. Investigators remained blinded to trial group allocation during experiments and outcome assessment. Results and caveats for the whole study, not just this receptor: The study was not powered to compare responses between vaccine doses or regimens. It was noted by the authors that total T cell responses may have been underestimated by the TCR breadth and depth analyses. Spike-specific TCR breadth was higher in Ad26.COV2.S recipients than in placebo recipients (P = 0.0014). After vaccination, spike-specific CD8+ and CD4+ T cell responses were reported to show substantial breadth. Vaccine and placebo recipients had comparable non-spike TCR breadth, which fits with the vaccine containing only spike.

The sample's treatment or condition label, decoded: 19 received Ad26.COV2.S at low or high dose, single or two shots; 5 received placebo; per-sample allocation not given. Repertoires of vaccine and placebo recipients were sequenced from samples collected on day 63 after the first injection. Cohort 1b enrolled 25 adults aged 18-55 years at a single site in Boston, USA, between 29 July and 7 August 2020. Ad26.COV2.S was a replication-incompetent adenovirus type 26 vector expressing a prefusion-stabilized SARS-CoV-2 spike protein from the original Wuhan strain. The immunoSEQ Assay was the method used to sequence TCRbeta CDR3 regions. After extraction, genomic DNA underwent amplification by bias-controlled multiplex PCR, followed by high-throughput sequencing. The published analysis was carried out like this. Collapsing and filtering of sequences were performed to quantify the absolute abundance of each unique TCRbeta CDR3 region. T cell fraction was estimated by normalization of TCRbeta template counts to usable DNA, with usable DNA being measured through amplification of reference genes present in all nucleated cells. Repertoire TCRs were annotated as SARS-CoV-2-specific by exact matching of V gene, CDR3 amino acid sequence and J gene to a known reactive TCR set. The reference SARS-CoV-2 TCR set was derived from MIRA and filtered for enrichment in COVID-19-positive ImmuneCODE repertoires, a step that removed public or cross-reactive TCRs. Using the MIRA antigens, annotated TCRs were further analysed by specific ORF or by position within an ORF. Breadth was defined as annotated unique rearrangements over total unique productive rearrangements; depth was the summed frequency of those rearrangements. Two-sided Wilcoxon rank-sum tests were used to compare TCR breadth between groups. TCRdb obtained this table from immuneACCESS and retained in-frame rearrangements with V and J assigned. These tables miss some clones; where compared with another copy, unresolved V genes account for less than half of the shortfall, and the remainder is unexplained. D and trimming were read from the DNA, whereas the V and J calls and clone size are those reported in that table. In all, the sample holds a few hundred thousand clones, and 80% to 90% of those were seen once. The ten biggest clones cover about 3.6% of the sample.

From the cysteine through the phenylalanine, the CDR3 covers 16 amino acids. The kept DNA is CDR3 alone, 48 bases in frame from the first base. CDR1 is given as MNHEY and CDR2 as SVGAGI, both from the germline V gene. The trim is 6 bases for V and 7 bases for J, with a gap of 19 bases between the germline ends. The sample in question was peripheral blood, obtained in a trial of Ad26.COV2.S vaccine versus placebo. This TCR was recovered from a person between 18 and 60 years old who received the Ad26.COV2.S COVID-19 vaccine or a placebo. The chain is made from TRBV6-5 and TRBJ1-6; perhaps TRBD1 is the D gene, with 6 bases matching. The nucleotide sequence reads as follows: TGTGCCAGCAGCTACGTTCTGGGGGCTCAGAATTCACCCCTCCACTTT. Its protein product is CASSYVLGAQNSPLHF.